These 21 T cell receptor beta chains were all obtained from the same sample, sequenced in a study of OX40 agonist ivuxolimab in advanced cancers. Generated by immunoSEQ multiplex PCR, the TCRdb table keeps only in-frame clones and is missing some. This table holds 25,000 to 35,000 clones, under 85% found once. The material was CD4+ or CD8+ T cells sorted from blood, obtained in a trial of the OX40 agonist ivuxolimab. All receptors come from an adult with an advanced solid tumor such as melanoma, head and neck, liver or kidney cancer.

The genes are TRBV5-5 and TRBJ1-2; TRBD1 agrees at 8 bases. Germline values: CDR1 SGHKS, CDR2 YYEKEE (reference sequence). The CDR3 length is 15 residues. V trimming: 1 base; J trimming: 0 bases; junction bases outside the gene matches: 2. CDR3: CASSLSQGANYGYTF. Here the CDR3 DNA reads TGTGCCAGCAGCTTGTCACAGGGGGCTAACTATGGCTACACCTTC.

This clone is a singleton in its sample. The CDR3 nucleotides are TGTGCCAGCAGCGCCTGGGACAGCACAGATACGCAGTATTTT. This codes for CASSAWDSTDTQYF. The genes are TRBV9 and TRBJ2-3, with D perhaps TRBD1 or TRBD2 (5 bases each). Germline CDR1 SGDLS, CDR2 YYNGEE. The CDR3 is made up of 14 amino acids. Deletions cut 3 bases from V and 0 bases from J, with 8 bases between.

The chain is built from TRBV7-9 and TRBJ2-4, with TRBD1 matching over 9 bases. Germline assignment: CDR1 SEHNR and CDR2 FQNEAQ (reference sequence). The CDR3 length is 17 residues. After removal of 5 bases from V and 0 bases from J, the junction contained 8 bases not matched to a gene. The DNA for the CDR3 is TGTGCCAGCAGCGGGGACAGGGAGGGACTAGCCAAAAACATTCAGTACTTC. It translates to CASSGDREGLAKNIQYF.

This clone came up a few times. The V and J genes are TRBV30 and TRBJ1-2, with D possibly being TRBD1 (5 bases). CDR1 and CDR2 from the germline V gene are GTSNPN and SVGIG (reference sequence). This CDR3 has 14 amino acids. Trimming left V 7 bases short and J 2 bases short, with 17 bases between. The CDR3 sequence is CASPWGRRNYGYTF. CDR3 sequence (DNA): TGTGCCTCCCCTTGGGGACGGCGCAACTATGGCTACACCTTC.

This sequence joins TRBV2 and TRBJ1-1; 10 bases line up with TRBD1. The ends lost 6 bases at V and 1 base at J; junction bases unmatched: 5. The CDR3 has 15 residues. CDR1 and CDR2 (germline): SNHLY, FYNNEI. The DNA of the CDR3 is TGTGCCAGCAGAAGACAGGGGGCCAGGAACACTGAAGCTTTCTTT. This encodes CASRRQGARNTEAFF. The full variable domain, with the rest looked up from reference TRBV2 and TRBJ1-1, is EPEVTQTPSHQVTQMGQEVILRCVPISNHLYFYWYRQILGQKVEFLVSFYNNEISEKSEIFDDQFSVERPDGSNFTLKIRSTKLEDSAMYFCASRRQGARNTEAFFGQGTRLTVV.

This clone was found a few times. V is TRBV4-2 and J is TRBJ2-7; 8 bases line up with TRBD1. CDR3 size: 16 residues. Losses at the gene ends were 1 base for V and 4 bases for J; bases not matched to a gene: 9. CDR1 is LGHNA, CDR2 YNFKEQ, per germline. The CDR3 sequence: CASSQAPTGVLYEQYF. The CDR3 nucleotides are TGTGCCAGCAGCCAAGCCCCGACAGGGGTTCTGTACGAGCAGTACTTC.

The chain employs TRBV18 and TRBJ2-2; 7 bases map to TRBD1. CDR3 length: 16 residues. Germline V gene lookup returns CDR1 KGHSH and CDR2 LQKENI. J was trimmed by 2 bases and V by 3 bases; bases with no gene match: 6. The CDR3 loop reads CASSPPRGRNTGELFF. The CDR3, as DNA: TGTGCCAGCTCACCGCCGAGGGGGCGAAACACCGGGGAGCTGTTTTTT.

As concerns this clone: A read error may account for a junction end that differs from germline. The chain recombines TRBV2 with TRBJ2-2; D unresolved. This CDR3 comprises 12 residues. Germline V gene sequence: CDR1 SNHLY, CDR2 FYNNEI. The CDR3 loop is CGLHLNSGELFF. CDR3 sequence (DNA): TGTGGGCTCCATCTGAACTCCGGGGAGCTGTTTTTT. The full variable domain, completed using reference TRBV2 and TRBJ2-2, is EPEVTQTPSHQVTQMGQEVILRCVPISNHLYFYWYRQILGQKVEFLVSFYNNEISEKSEIFDDQFSVERPDGSNFTLKIRSTKLEDSAMYFCGLHLNSGELFFGEGSRLTVL.

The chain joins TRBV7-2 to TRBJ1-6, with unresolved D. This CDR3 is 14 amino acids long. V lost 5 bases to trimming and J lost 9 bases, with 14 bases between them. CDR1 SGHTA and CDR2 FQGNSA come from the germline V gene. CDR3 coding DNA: TGTGCCAGCAGCGACCCAGAGTTTGGTTCACCCCTCCACTTT. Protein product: CASSDPEFGSPLHF. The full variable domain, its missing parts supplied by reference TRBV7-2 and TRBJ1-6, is GAGVSQSPSNKVTEKGKDVELRCDPISGHTALYWYRQSLGQGLEFLIYFQGNSAPDKSGLPSDRFSAERTGGSVSTLTIQRTQQEDSAVYLCASSDPEFGSPLHFGNGTRLTVT.

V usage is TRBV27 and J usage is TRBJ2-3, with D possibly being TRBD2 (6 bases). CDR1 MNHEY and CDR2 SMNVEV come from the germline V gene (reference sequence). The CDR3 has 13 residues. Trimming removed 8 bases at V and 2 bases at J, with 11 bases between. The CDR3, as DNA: TGTGCCAGCCGGAGGGACCTCACAGATACGCAGTATTTT. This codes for CASRRDLTDTQYF.

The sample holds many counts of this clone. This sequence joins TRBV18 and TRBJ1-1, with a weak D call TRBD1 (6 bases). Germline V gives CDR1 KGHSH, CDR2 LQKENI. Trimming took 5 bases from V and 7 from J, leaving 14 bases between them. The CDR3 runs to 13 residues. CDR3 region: CASSATGQYEAFF. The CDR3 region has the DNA TGTGCCAGCTCAGCTACCGGACAGTATGAAGCTTTCTTT.

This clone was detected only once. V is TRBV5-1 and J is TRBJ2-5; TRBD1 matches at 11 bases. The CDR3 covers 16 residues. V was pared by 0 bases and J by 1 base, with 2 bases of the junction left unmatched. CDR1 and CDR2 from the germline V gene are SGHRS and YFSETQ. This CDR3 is CASSLGGTGGQETQYF. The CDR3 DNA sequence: TGCGCCAGCAGCTTGGGCGGGACAGGGGGCCAAGAGACCCAGTACTTC.

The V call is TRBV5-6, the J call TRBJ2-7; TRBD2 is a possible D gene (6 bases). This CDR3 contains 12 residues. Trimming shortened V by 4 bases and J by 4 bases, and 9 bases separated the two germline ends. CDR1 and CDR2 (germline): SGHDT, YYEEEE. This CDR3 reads CASSPRGYEQYF. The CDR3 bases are TGTGCCAGCAGCCCGCGGGGATACGAGCAGTACTTC.

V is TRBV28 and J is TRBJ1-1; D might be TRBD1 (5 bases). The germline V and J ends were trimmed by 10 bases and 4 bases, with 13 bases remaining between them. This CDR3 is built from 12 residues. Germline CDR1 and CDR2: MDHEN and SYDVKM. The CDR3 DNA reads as TGTGCCACGAGGGGTCCGTTCACTGAAGCTTTCTTT. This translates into CATRGPFTEAFF.

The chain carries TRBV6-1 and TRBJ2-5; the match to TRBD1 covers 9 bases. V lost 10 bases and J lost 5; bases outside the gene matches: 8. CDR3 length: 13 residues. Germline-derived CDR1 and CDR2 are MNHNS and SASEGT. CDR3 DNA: TGTGCCACCCGGACAGGGGTTAGGGAGACCCAGTACTTC. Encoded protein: CATRTGVRETQYF.

This CDR3 is CASSLRLAGTGELFF. Written as DNA, the CDR3 is TGTGCCAGCAGCCTCAGACTAGCAGGCACCGGGGAGCTGTTTTTT. The rearrangement links TRBV9 to TRBJ2-2, with TRBD2 identical over 7 bases. V was clipped by 4 bases and J by 4 bases; unmatched bases: 7. CDR3 length: 15 amino acids. Looked up from germline, CDR1 is SGDLS and CDR2 is YYNGEE.

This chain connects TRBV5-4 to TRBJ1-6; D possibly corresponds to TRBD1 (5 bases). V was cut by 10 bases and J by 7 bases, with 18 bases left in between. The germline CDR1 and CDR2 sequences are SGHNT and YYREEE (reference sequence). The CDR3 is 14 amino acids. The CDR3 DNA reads TGTGCCTGGGGGGTGGACGCCAAAAATTCACCCCTCCACTTT. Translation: CAWGVDAKNSPLHF. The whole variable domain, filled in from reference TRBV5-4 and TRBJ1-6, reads ETGVTQSPTHLIKTRGQQVTLRCSSQSGHNTVSWYQQALGQGPQFIFQYYREEENGRGNFPPRFSGLQFPNYSSELNVNALELDDSALYLCAWGVDAKNSPLHFGNGTRLTVT.

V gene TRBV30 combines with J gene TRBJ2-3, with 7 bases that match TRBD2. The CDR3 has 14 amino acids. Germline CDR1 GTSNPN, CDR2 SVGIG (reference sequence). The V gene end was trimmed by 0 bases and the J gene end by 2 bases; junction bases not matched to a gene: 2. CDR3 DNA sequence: TGTGCCTGGAGTGTTGGGGGGGTCACAGATACGCAGTATTTT. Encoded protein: CAWSVGGVTDTQYF.

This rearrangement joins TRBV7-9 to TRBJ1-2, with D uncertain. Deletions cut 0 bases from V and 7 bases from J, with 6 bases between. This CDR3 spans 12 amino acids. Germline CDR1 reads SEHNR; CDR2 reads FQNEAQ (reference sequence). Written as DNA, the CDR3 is TGTGCCAGCAGCTTAGCAGGGTCTGGCTACACCTTC. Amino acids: CASSLAGSGYTF. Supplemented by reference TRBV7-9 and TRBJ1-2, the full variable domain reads DTGVSQNPRHKITKRGQNVTFRCDPISEHNRLYWYRQTLGQGPEFLTYFQNEAQLEKSRLLSDRFSAERPKGSFSTLEIQRTEQGDSAMYLCASSLAGSGYTFGSGTRLTVV.

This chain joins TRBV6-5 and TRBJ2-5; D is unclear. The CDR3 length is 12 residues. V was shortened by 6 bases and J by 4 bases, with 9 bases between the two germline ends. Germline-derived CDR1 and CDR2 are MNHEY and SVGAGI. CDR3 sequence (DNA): TGTGCCAGCAGGTTAGGTGGAGAGACCCAGTACTTC. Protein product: CASRLGGETQYF.

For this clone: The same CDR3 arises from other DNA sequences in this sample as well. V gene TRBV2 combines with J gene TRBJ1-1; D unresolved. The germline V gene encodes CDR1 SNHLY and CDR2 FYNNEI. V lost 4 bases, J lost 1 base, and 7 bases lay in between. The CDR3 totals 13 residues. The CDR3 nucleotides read TGTGCCAGCAGTGTAAAAGCGAACACTGAAGCTTTCTTT. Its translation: CASSVKANTEAFF.